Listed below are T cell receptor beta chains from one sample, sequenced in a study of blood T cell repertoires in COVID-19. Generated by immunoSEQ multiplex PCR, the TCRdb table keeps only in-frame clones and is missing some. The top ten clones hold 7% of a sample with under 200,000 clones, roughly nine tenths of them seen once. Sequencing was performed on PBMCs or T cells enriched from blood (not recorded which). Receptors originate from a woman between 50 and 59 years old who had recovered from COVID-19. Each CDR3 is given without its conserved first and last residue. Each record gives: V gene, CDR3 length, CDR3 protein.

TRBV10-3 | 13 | AISPGLAGVEEQY
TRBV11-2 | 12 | ASSPPGRDSPLH
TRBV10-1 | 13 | ASSGQRQGTDTQY
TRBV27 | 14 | ASSRGLAGLGNEQF
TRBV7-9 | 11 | ASSLQQGHEQY
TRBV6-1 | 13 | ASSEAHTGIYGYT
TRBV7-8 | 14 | ASSLVGTGANYGYT
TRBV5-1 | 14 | ASSLEGRGRETEAF
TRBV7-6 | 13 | ASSPFGTGNQPQH
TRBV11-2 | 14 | ASSPHTSGMGNEQF
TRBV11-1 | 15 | ASSLARTPSRTDTQY
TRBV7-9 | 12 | ASSLSSYNYGYT
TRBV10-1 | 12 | ASSESEEGTEAF
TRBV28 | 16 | ASSSGGLAGVPSGELF
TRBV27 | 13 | ASSLERQGNSPLH
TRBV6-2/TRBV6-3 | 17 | ASSPGTSGRRFLLDEQF
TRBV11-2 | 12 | ASSLGQGRAEAF
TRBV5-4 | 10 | ASSLRGDTQY
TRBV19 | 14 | ASTEWGGSYNSPLH
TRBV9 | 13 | ASSGQGASYNEQF
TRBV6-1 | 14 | ASSEGRVWSNQPQH
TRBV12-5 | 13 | ASGLEQGPNQPQH
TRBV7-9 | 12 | ASSLNRGEETQY
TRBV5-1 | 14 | ASSLDLAFNTGELF
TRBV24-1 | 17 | ATSGSWREGPDGANVLT
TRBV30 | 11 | AWTSQFSNEQF
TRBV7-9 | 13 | ASSSSRVRAGELF
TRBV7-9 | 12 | ASSFADRVYGYT
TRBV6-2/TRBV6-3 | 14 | ASSPPSGTNTGELF
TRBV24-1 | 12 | ATSDVGLNNEQF
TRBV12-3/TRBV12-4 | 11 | ASSRVGRQPQH
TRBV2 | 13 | ASSEQGLRSYGYT
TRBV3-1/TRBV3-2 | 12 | ASSQGGSNSPLH
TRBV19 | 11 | ASDSDREGEQF
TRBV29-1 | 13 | SVEEGTGANYGYT
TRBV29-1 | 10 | SVGTSEDGYT
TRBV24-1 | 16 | ATSEGQGALAGANVLT
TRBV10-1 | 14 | ASSESNSPSGNTIY
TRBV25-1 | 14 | ASSERIAGVAGELF
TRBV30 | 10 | AWSVLGAEAF
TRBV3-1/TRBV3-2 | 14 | ASSLRTGAATGELF
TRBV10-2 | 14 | ASSESSGSKVYEQY
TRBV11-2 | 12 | ASSSLRQNYGYT
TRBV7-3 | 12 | ASSLTASTDTQY
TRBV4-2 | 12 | ASSQGTVSYEQY
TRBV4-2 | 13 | ASSQETRGYEKLF
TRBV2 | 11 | ASRKGQNTEAF
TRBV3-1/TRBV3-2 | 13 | ASSKGGAGGYEQY
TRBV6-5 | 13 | ASTRLAGEPAEQF
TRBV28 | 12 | ASGLAGAYNEQF
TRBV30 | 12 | AWSHTSGAYEQY
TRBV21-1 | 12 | ASSTRDRTYEQY
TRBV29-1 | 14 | SVDGKQGIRRAEAF
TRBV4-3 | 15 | ASSQAQGGTGYNEQF
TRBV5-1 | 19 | ASSRGTASLAGAKPNYEQY
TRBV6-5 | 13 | ASSYSDRVDYGYT
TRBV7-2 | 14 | ASSTTRGLAGNEQF
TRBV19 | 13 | ASSVRQALNTEAF